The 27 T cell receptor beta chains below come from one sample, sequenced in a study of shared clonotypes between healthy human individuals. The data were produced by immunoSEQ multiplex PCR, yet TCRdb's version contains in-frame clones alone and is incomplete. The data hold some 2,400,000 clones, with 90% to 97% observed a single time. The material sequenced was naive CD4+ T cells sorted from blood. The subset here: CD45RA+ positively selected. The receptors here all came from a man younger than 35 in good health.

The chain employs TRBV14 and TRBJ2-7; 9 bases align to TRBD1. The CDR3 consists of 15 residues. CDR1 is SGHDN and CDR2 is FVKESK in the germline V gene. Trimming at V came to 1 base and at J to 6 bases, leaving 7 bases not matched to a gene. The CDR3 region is CASSQVLGTGSEQYF. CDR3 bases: TGTGCCAGCAGCCAAGTTCTCGGGACAGGGTCCGAGCAGTACTTC.

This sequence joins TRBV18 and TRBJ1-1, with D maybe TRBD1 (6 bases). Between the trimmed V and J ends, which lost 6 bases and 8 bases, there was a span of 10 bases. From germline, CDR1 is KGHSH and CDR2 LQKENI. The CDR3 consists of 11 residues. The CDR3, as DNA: TGTGCCAGCTCCTACACAGGGGAAGCTTTCTTT. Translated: CASSYTGEAFF.

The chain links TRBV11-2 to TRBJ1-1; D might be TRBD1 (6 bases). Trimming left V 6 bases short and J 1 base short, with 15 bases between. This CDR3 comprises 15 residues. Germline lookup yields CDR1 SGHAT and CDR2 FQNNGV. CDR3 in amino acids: CASRTIGGGNTEAFF. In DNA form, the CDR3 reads TGTGCCAGCAGAACTATAGGGGGAGGGAACACTGAAGCTTTCTTT.

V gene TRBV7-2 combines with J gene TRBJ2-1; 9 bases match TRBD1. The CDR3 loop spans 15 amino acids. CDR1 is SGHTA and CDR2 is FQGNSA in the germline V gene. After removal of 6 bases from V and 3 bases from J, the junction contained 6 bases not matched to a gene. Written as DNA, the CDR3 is TGTGCCAGCAGTCACCGGGACAGGGACTACAATGAGCAGTTCTTC. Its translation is CASSHRDRDYNEQFF.

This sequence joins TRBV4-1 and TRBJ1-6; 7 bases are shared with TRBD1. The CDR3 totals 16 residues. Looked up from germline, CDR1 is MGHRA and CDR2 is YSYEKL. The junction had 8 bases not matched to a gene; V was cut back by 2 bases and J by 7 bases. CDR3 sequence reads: CASSQPDRVINSPLHF. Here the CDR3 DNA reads TGCGCCAGCAGCCAACCCGACAGGGTGATCAATTCACCCCTCCACTTT.

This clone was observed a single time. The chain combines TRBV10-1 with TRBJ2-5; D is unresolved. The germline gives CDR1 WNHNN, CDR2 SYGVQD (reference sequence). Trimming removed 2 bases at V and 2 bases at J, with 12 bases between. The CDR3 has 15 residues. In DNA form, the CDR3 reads TGCGCCAGCAGTGAGGGTTTAACTCCACAAGAGACCCAGTACTTC. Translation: CASSEGLTPQETQYF.

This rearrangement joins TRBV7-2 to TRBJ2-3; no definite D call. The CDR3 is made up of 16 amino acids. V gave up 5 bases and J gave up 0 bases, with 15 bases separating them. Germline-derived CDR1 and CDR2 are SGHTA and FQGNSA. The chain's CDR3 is CASSRRPWASTDTQYF. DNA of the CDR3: TGTGCCAGCAGCCGTCGTCCCTGGGCTAGCACAGATACGCAGTATTTT.

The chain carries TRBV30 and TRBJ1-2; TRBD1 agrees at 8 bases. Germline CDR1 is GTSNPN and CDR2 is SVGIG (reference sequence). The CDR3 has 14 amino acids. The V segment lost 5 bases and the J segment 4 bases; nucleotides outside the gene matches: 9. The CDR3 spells CAWGGTGLSYGYTF. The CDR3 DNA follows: TGTGCCTGGGGGGGGACAGGACTATCCTATGGCTACACCTTC.

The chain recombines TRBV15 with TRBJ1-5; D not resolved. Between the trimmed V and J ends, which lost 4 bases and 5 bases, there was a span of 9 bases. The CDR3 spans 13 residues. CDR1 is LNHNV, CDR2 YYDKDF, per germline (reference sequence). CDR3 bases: TGTGCCACCAGCAAGGGAGTGCATCAGCCCCAGCATTTT. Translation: CATSKGVHQPQHF.

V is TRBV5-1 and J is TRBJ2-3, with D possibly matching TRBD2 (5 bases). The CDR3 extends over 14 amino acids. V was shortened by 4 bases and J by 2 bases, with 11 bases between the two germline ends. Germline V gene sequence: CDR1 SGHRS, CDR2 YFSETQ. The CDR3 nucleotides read TGCGCCAGCAGCAAGGAGGAGACCACAGATACGCAGTATTTT. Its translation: CASSKEETTDTQYF.

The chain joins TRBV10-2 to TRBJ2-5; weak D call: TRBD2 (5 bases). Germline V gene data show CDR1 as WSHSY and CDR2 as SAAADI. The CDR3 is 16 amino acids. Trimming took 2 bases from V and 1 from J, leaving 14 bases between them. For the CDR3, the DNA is TGCGCCAGCAGTGAGCCCCCTACTAGTGTCCAAGAGACCCAGTACTTC. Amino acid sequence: CASSEPPTSVQETQYF.

CDR3 residues: CASKMLVGNYGYTF. The CDR3 DNA reads as TGTGCCAGCAAAATGCTCGTGGGTAACTATGGCTACACCTTC. The gene calls are TRBV27 and TRBJ1-2; D is unresolved. This CDR3 has 14 amino acids. Trimming took 7 bases from V and 1 from J, leaving 13 bases between them. Germline V lookup: CDR1 MNHEY, CDR2 SMNVEV (reference sequence).

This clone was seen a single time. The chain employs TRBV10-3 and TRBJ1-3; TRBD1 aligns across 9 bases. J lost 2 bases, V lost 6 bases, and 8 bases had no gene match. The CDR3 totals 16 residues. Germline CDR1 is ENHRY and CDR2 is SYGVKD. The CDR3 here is CAISAPGQGTGNTIYF. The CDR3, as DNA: TGTGCCATCAGCGCTCCGGGACAGGGAACTGGAAACACCATATATTTT.

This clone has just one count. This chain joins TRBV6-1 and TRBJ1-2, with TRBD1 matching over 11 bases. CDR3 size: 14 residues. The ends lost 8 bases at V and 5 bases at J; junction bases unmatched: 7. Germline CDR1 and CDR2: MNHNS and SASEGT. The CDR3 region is CASRSGTGGYGYTF. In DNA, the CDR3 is TGTGCCAGCCGTTCCGGGACAGGGGGATATGGCTACACCTTC.

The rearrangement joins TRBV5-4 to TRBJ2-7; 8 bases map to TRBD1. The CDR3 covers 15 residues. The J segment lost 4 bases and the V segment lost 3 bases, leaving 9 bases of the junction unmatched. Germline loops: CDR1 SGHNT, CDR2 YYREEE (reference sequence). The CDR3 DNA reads TGTGCCAGCAGCTGGACCGGACAGGGCGGGTACGAGCAGTACTTC. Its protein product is CASSWTGQGGYEQYF. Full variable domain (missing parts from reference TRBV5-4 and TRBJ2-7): ETGVTQSPTHLIKTRGQQVTLRCSSQSGHNTVSWYQQALGQGPQFIFQYYREEENGRGNFPPRFSGLQFPNYSSELNVNALELDDSALYLCASSWTGQGGYEQYFGPGTRLTVT.

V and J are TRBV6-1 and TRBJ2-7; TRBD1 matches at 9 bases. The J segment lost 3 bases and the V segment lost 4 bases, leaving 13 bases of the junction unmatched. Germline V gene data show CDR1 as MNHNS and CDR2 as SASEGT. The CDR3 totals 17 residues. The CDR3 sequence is CASSGGLMGTGFYEQYF. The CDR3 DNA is TGTGCCAGCAGTGGGGGACTTATGGGGACAGGGTTCTACGAGCAGTACTTC.

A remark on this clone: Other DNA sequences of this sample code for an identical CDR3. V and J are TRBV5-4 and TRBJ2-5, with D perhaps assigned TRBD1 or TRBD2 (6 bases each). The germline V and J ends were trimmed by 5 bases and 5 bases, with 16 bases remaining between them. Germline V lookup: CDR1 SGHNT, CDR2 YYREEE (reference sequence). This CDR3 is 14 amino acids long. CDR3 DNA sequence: TGTGCCAGCAGTCTGGAGGGGGGCCGGGAGACCCAGTACTTC. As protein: CASSLEGGRETQYF.

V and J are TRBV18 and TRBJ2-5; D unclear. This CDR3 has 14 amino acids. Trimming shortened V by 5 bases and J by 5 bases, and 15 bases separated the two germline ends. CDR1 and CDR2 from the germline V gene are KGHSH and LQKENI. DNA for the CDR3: TGTGCCAGCTCATCGCAGATGGTGGGGGAGACCCAGTACTTC. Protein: CASSSQMVGETQYF.

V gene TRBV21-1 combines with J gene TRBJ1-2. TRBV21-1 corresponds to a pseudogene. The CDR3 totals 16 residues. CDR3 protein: CASSKSGVTTNYGYTF. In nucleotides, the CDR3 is TGTGCCAGCAGCAAGTCAGGCGTTACTACCAACTATGGCTACACCTTC.

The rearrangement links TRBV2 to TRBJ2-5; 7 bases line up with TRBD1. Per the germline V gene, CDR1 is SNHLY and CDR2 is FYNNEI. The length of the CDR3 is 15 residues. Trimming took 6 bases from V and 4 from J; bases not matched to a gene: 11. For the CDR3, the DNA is TGTGCCAGCAGCCCGGGACAGATCTATCGAGAGACCCAGTACTTC. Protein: CASSPGQIYRETQYF.

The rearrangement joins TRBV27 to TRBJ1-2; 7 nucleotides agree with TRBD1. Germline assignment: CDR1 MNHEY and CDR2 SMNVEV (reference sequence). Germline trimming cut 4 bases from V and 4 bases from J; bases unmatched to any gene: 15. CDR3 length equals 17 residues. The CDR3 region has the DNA TGTGCCAGCAGTTCCCTTGAGGGGGCTGTACGGTCCTATGGCTACACCTTC. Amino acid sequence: CASSSLEGAVRSYGYTF.

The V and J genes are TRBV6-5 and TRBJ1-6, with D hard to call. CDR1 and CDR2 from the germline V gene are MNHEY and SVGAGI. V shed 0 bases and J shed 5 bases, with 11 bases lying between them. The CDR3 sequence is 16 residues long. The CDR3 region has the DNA TGTGCCAGCAGTTACTCGGCAGGCATCGATAATTCACCCCTCCACTTT. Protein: CASSYSAGIDNSPLHF.

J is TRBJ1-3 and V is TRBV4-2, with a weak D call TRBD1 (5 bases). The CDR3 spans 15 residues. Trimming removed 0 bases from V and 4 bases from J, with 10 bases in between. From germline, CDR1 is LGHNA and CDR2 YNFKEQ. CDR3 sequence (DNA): TGTGCCAGCAGCCAAGAACCTGGGGGGGGAAACACCATATATTTT. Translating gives CASSQEPGGGNTIYF.

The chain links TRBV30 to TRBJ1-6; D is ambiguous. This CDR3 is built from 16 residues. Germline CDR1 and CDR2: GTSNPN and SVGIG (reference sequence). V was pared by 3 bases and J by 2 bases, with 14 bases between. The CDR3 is CAWRPGGSAYNSPLHF. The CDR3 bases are TGTGCCTGGAGGCCCGGAGGGAGTGCCTATAATTCACCCCTCCACTTT.

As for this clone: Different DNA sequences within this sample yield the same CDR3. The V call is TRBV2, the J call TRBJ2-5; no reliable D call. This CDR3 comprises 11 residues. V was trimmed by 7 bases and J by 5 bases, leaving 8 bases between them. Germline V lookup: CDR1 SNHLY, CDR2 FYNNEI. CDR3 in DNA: TGTGCCAGCACCGGTGGGGAGACCCAGTACTTC. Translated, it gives CASTGGETQYF.

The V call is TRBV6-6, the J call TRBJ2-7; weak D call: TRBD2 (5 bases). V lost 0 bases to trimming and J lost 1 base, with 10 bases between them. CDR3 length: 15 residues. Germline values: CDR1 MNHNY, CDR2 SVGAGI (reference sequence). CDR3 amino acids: CASSYSNGGSYEQYF. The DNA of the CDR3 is TGTGCCAGCAGTTACTCGAACGGCGGGTCCTACGAGCAGTACTTC.

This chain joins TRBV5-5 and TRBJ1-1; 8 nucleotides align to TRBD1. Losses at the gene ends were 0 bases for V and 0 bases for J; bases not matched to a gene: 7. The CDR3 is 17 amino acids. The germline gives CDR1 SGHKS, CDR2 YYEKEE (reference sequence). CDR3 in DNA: TGTGCCAGCAGCTTGGATTCGGGGGACAGGCTGAACACTGAAGCTTTCTTT. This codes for CASSLDSGDRLNTEAFF.